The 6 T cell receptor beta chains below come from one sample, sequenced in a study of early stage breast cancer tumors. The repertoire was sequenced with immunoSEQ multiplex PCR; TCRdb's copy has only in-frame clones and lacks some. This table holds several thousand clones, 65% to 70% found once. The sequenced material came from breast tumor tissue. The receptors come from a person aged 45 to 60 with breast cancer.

DNA of the CDR3: TGCGCCAGCAGCCCGGAGGGACAGGGAGGGGGGAACACTGAAGCTTTCTTT. Protein product: CASSPEGQGGGNTEAFF. The V call is TRBV4-1, the J call TRBJ1-1, with 9 bases matching TRBD1. The germline V gene has CDR1 MGHRA and CDR2 YSYEKL. Trimming removed 4 bases from V and 1 base from J; junction bases left unmatched: 10. This CDR3 is built from 17 residues.

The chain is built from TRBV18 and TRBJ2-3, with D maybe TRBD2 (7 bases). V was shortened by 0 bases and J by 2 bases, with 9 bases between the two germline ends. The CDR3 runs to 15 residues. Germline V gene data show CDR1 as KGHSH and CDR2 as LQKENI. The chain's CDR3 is CASSPPGGATDTQYF. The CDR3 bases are TGTGCCAGCTCACCACCGGGGGGGGCCACAGATACGCAGTATTTT.

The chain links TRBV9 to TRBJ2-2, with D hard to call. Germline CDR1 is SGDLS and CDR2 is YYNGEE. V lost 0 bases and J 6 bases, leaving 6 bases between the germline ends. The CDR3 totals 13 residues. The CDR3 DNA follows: TGTGCCAGCAGCGTAGATCTCTCCGGGGAGCTGTTTTTT. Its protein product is CASSVDLSGELFF.

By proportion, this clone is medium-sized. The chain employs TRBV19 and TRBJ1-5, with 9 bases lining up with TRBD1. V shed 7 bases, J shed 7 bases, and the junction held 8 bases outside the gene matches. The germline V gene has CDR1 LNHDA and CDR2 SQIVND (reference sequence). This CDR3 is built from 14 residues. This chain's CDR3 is CASIDTGGRQPQHF. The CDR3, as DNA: TGTGCCAGTATCGATACAGGGGGCCGACAGCCCCAGCATTTT.

The CDR3 DNA is TGCGCCAGCAGCTACTATATAGCGGGAGCCGACGAGCAGTACTTC. It encodes CASSYYIAGADEQYF. The V gene is TRBV4-1, the J gene TRBJ2-7; 9 nucleotides agree with TRBD2. Germline V lookup: CDR1 MGHRA, CDR2 YSYEKL. The junction had 10 bases not matched to a gene; V was cut back by 5 bases and J by 5 bases. The length of the CDR3 is 15 residues.

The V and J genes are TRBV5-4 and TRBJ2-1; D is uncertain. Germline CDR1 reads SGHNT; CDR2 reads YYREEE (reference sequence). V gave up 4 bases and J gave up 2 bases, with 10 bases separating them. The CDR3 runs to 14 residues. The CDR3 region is CASSGELTYNEQFF. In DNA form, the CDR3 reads TGTGCCAGCAGCGGTGAGCTTACCTACAATGAGCAGTTCTTC.